This TCR beta chain was sequenced during a study of cytomegalovirus exposure and HLA in healthy donors. Study-level points and caveats: The authors enumerated roughly 180 TCR beta chains as linked to cytomegalovirus. Reportedly, cytomegalovirus status was diagnosed with high sensitivity and specificity.

Germline CDR1 is SGHNT and CDR2 is YYREEE (reference sequence). This CDR3 spans 11 amino acids. The V and J ends lost 9 bases and 3 bases respectively, with 8 bases between them. Points on this clone: Its antigen is currently unknown.

Generated by immunoSEQ multiplex PCR, the TCRdb table keeps only in-frame clones and is missing some. Here the sample spans some 130,000 clones, around 80% being singletons. The genes are TRBV5-4 and TRBJ2-3; D remains ambiguous. This receptor was identified in a man between 25 and 39 years old in good health and CMV-seropositive. Sequences were obtained from PBMCs. Here the CDR3 reads CATRGTDTQYF. Written as DNA, the CDR3 is TGTGCCACAAGAGGAACAGATACGCAGTATTTT.